This T cell receptor (beta chain) was obtained from a study of T-cell memory formation after mild COVID-19. Study overall: Among the donors, TCR clusters were largely specific to each donor. General study points: Contracting clones, day 15 to 85, had balanced CD4/CD8, and later expanders favored CD4+.

The table lists this clonotype with a few counts. Its specificity is not known. TCRdb used MiXCR to reprocess the 5' RACE reads, holding one entry per CDR3 protein. This repertoire shows around 340,000 distinct CDR3 sequences, roughly 13% found once; its top ten account for about 22%. This CDR3 comprises 13 residues. Germline CDR1 is SGHRS and CDR2 is YFSETQ. The V and J ends lost 1 base and 8 bases respectively, with 9 bases between them. The receptor was isolated from a young man who had mild COVID-19 (a few samples of this study predate the infection). Cell type and time point are not known. The specimen was PBMCs or a T cell subset sorted from them (not recorded which). The rearrangement uses TRBV5-1 and TRBJ1-4; TRBD1 is a possible D gene (5 bases). The CDR3 is CASSLLGAEKLFF. The CDR3 nucleotides read TGCGCCAGCAGCTTGTTAGGGGCGGAAAAACTGTTTTTT.